This entry describes one T cell receptor (beta chain). Its antigen is unknown. A marrow graft followed busulfan-fludarabine conditioning, with cyclophosphamide on days +3 and +4. Sequenced by immunoSEQ multiplex PCR; TCRdb stores in-frame clones only, minus some. The sample yields tens of thousands of clones, less than 90% seen once. This entry is derived from a study of T cells after posttransplantation cyclophosphamide. The germline V gene encodes CDR1 MGHRA and CDR2 YSYEKL. The ends lost 2 bases at V and 7 bases at J; junction bases unmatched: 4. The CDR3 length is 15 residues. General observations from the study: Tissue-infiltrating T cells from skin or gut overlapped little with blood T cells. TRB clonality was highly associated with recipient CMV seropositivity and reactivation. Later post-transplant blood repertoires were often dominated by donor CD8+ memory clones.

This chain links TRBV4-1 with TRBJ1-6; TRBD1 matches 8 bases. The receptor was isolated from a female patient in her 30s who received an allogeneic stem cell transplant from an unrelated donor, was CMV-positive, and had no GVHD. Some T cells may possibly be graft donor cells. The sequencing here drew on PBMCs, taken after allogeneic stem cell transplant with posttransplant cyclophosphamide. The CDR3 sequence is CASSQTTGVNSPLHF. For the CDR3, the DNA is TGCGCCAGCAGCCAAACGACAGGGGTCAATTCACCCCTCCACTTT.